The 13 T cell receptor beta chains below were found in one sample sequenced in a study of T cells in women clearing cervical HPV infection. Only in-frame clones appear in the TCRdb table, and some are missing; sequencing was by immunoSEQ multiplex PCR. The sample holds 40,000 or so clones. Sequenced input: blood buffy coat. The source of these receptors is a woman between 18 and 70 years old with a cervical HPV16 infection that either progressed to CIN3+ or cleared (not recorded which).

About this clone: Sequencing ends 3 residues short of the CDR3 end; the germline J gene provides the rest. The J gene is TRBJ1-5, the V gene TRBV29-1; 7 bases are a match to TRBD1. CDR3 length: 13 residues. V gave up 3 bases and J gave up 6 bases; unmatched junction bases: 5. Per germline, CDR1 SQVTM and CDR2 ANQGSEA. Incomplete CDR3 DNA: TGCAGCGTTGAGGACAGGACTGGTCAGCCC. As protein: CSVEDRTGQP. The entire CDR3 reads CSVEDRTGQPQHF. The full variable domain, in which reference TRBV29-1 and TRBJ1-5 provide the parts outside the CDR3, is SAVISQKPSRDICQRGTSLTIQCQVDSQVTMMFWYRQQPGQSLTLIATANQGSEATYESGFVIDKFPISRPNLTFSTLTVSNMSPEDSSIYLCSVEDRTGQPQHFGDGTRLSIL.

As to this clone: Sequencing ends 3 residues short of the CDR3 end; the germline J gene provides the rest. The J gene is TRBJ1-1, the V gene TRBV7-9; D is undetermined. Per the germline V gene, CDR1 is SEHNR and CDR2 is FQNEAQ (reference sequence). The germline V and J ends were trimmed by 1 base and 4 bases, with 10 bases remaining between them. CDR3 length: 14 residues. The covered CDR3 bases are TGTGCCAGCAGCTTAGTTGGTGAGGGCACTGAA. It is translated as CASSLVGEGTE. Given in full, the CDR3 is CASSLVGEGTEAFF.

Concerning this clone itself: The observed sequence ends 3 residues before the CDR3 terminus, with the missing tail filled in from the germline J gene. The sample holds other DNA sequences that translate to the same CDR3. The rearrangement links TRBV7-6 to TRBJ1-3; no reliable D call. With 5 bases removed from V and 1 base from J, the gap between germline ends came to 12 bases. Germline V lookup: CDR1 SGHVS, CDR2 FNYEAQ. This CDR3 region has 15 residues. CDR3 DNA (partial): TGTGCCAGCAGCCCAGGCAGCAGATCTGGAAACACC. Translating gives CASSPGSRSGNT. The full-length CDR3 reads as CASSPGSRSGNTIYF.

Worth noting for this clone: Coverage ceases 3 residues before the CDR3 finishes, and the germline J gene fills in the end. The V and J genes are TRBV5-5 and TRBJ2-2, with D perhaps matching TRBD1 (5 bases). Trimming cost V 0 bases and J 4 bases, with 10 bases left between them. Germline assignment: CDR1 SGHKS and CDR2 YYEKEE (reference sequence). This CDR3 region has 15 residues. The CDR3 DNA, read in part, is TGTGCCAGCAGCTTGGCCAGGGCTCCCACCGGGGAG. Its translation is CASSLARAPTGE. The entire CDR3 sequence reads CASSLARAPTGELFF.

Concerning this clone: The CDR3 goes on 3 residues after the read ends, and that part is filled in from the germline J gene. The rearrangement uses TRBV30 and TRBJ2-7; 8 bases agree with TRBD2. This CDR3 comprises 11 residues. Germline V gene lookup returns CDR1 GTSNPN and CDR2 SVGIG (reference sequence). The trim removed 5 bases at V and 3 bases at J, leaving 0 bases unmatched. CDR3 loop: CAWAGGYEQYF. The sequenced CDR3 bases are TGTGCCTGGGCGGGAGGCTACGAG.

With regard to this clone: The read ends 3 residues early relative to the CDR3; the germline J gene fills the gap. The chain recombines TRBV5-1 with TRBJ2-3; D call uncertain. Germline loops: CDR1 SGHRS, CDR2 YFSETQ. The CDR3 spans 14 residues. CDR3 sequence reads: CASSLGQEGETQYF. Incomplete CDR3 DNA: TGCGCCAGCAGCTTAGGGCAGGAAGGAGAGACG.

CDR3 residues: CSAKTSGGRVGDTQYF. CDR3 DNA (partial): TGCAGTGCCAAGACTAGCGGGGGTCGGGTTGGAGATACG. The chain uses TRBV20-1 and TRBJ2-3, with 12 bases identical to TRBD2. The observed sequence ends 3 residues before the CDR3 terminus, with the missing tail filled in from the germline J gene. The length of the CDR3 is 16 residues. Germline values: CDR1 DFQATT, CDR2 SNEGSKA (reference sequence). The V gene end was trimmed by 6 bases and the J gene end by 5 bases; junction bases not matched to a gene: 12.

The covered CDR3 bases are TGTGCCAGTAGCCCCCGGGGAAGGGATGAAAAG. Translated: CASSPRGRDEK. In full, the CDR3 is CASSPRGRDEKLFF. J is TRBJ2-2 and V is TRBV19; maybe TRBD2 (5 bases). The read halts 3 residues ahead of the CDR3 end, with the missing end drawn from the germline J gene. Germline CDR1 and CDR2: LNHDA and SQIVND (reference sequence). The CDR3 is 14 amino acids.

A note on this clone: The read is 3 residues too short to cover the CDR3 end, so that end is filled in from the germline J gene. The chain couples TRBV20-1 to TRBJ2-5, with unresolved D. This CDR3 contains 13 residues. The V gene lost 7 bases and the J gene lost 0 bases, with 12 bases spanning the gap. Germline CDR1 is DFQATT and CDR2 is SNEGSKA (reference sequence). CDR3 region: CSVRRVHQETQYF. The CDR3 bases that were read are TGCAGTGTCAGAAGGGTTCACCAAGAGACC.

A note on this clone: The observed sequence ends 3 residues before the CDR3 terminus, with the missing tail filled in from the germline J gene. The rearrangement uses TRBV7-3 and TRBJ2-2; a weak D match, TRBD2 (5 bases). Germline values: CDR1 SGHTA, CDR2 FQGTGA. The CDR3 has 16 amino acids. The CDR3: CASSLQEAAGNSPLFF. The CDR3 bases that were read are TGTGCCAGCAGCCTCCAGGAGGCAGCCGGTAATTCACCG.

As to this clone: The sequenced fragment ends 3 residues before the CDR3 boundary, so the rest is inferred from the germline J gene. This chain joins TRBV6-4 and TRBJ1-3; a possible D gene is TRBD1 (5 bases). CDR3 length: 13 amino acids. Germline V CDR1 and CDR2: MRHNA, SNTAGT. V dropped 0 bases and J dropped 9 bases, with 9 bases sitting between them. The sequenced part of the CDR3 DNA is TGTGCCAGCAGTGACTCTCAGGGCTCCACC. This sequence encodes CASSDSQGST. In full, the CDR3 is CASSDSQGSTIYF.

Comment on this clone: The observed sequence ends 3 residues before the CDR3 terminus, with the missing tail filled in from the germline J gene. The chain uses TRBV7-3 and TRBJ1-2; D might be TRBD1 (5 bases). The germline V gene encodes CDR1 SGHTA and CDR2 FQGTGA. The CDR3 is 17 amino acids. The sequenced CDR3 bases are TGTGCCAGCAGCTTAACTCCCAAGCGGGGACTCACAGATACC. Protein product: CASSLTPKRGLTDT. The whole CDR3 sequence is CASSLTPKRGLTDTYTF.

As for this clone: The missing CDR3 end, 3 residues past where the read stops, is filled in from the germline J gene. The chain carries TRBV29-1 and TRBJ1-6; D possibly corresponds to TRBD1 (5 bases). Germline V gene lookup returns CDR1 SQVTM and CDR2 ANQGSEA. This CDR3 comprises 14 residues. The ends were cut back, 6 bases at V and 5 bases at J, with 14 bases in the middle. CDR3 DNA, as far as it was read: TGCAGCGTAACCTTCGACAGACATAATTCACCC. Its translation is CSVTFDRHNSP. The full CDR3 protein is CSVTFDRHNSPLHF.